This entry lists 18 T cell receptor beta chains sequenced from one sample in a study of metastatic and nonmetastatic thyroid tumors. Every patient was untreated before thyroid surgery. MiXCR reprocessed the PCR reads for TCRdb. The table shows 35,000 to 50,000 clones, with roughly 4% occurring only once. Material: blood. The receptors derive from a female donor with papillary thyroid cancer or a benign thyroid nodule (not recorded which). Some clones in this sample may be carry-over from other donors' samples.

In its sample, this clone was seen a few times. The genes are TRBV20-1 and TRBJ2-2; TRBD1 matches at 7 bases. The CDR3 loop spans 14 amino acids. CDR1 and CDR2 (germline): DFQATT, SNEGSKA (reference sequence). With V trimmed by 1 base and J by 5 bases, 4 bases remained unmatched. Here the CDR3 DNA reads TGCAGTGCTAGAGTCGTCAGGGGGACCGGGGAGCTGTTTTTT. The encoded protein is CSARVVRGTGELFF.

This clone was counted at least ten times. This rearrangement joins TRBV11-2 to TRBJ1-6, with TRBD1 matching over 7 bases. The germline V gene has CDR1 SGHAT and CDR2 FQNNGV. V lost 1 base and J lost 14; bases outside the gene matches: 11. The CDR3 runs to 15 residues. CDR3 DNA: TGTGCCAGCAGCTTAGCCCTGACAGGGCGCATCACCCTCCACTTT. Residues: CASSLALTGRITLHF.

About this clone: A clone one base away is much larger, so this may be a read error. The sample holds other DNA sequences that translate to the same CDR3. The rearrangement joins TRBV30 to TRBJ1-4; no firm D call. Trimming removed 4 bases from V and 2 bases from J, with 11 bases in between. Germline-derived CDR1 and CDR2 are GTSNPN and SVGIG (reference sequence). This CDR3 is built from 14 residues. The CDR3 region has the DNA TGTGCCTGGACAGCCCGAGGGACTAATGAAAAACTGTTTTTT. Its protein product is CAWTARGTNEKLFF.

This clone has at least ten counts. CDR3 region: CASLAPGKGQPQHF. The CDR3 DNA follows: TGTGCCAGCCTAGCCCCAGGGAAGGGTCAGCCCCAGCATTTT. V and J are TRBV28 and TRBJ1-5; D may be TRBD1 (5 bases). Trimming pared 8 bases from V and 6 bases from J, leaving 17 bases between. Germline V gives CDR1 MDHEN, CDR2 SYDVKM. CDR3 size: 14 residues.

In its sample, this clone was seen a few times. The CDR3 loop reads CASSLWSPGELFF. The CDR3 nucleotides are TGTGCCAGCAGCTTATGGTCTCCCGGGGAGCTGTTTTTT. The gene calls are TRBV7-8 and TRBJ2-2; D is unclear. The V gene lost 2 bases and the J gene lost 6 bases, with 7 bases spanning the gap. Germline CDR1 reads SGHVS; CDR2 reads FQNEAQ. The length of the CDR3 is 13 residues.

Comments on this clone: Here the CDR3 omits its conserved ending phenylalanine or tryptophan, so a read error is the likely source. It is unclear where the CDR3 begins or ends on the DNA, so no DNA is shown, and the CDR3 is as TCRdb lists it. The rearrangement links TRBV20-1 to TRBJ2-1; the table's D call, TRBD2, was not checked against the DNA. Per the germline V gene, CDR1 is DFQATT and CDR2 is SNEGSKA (reference sequence). From its first to its last residue, the CDR3 has 15 amino acids. The chain's CDR3 is CSARLAGLPYNEQIL.

V usage is TRBV27 and J usage is TRBJ2-7, with D possibly matching TRBD1 (7 bases). This CDR3 comprises 13 residues. CDR1 is MNHEY and CDR2 is SMNVEV in the germline V gene (reference sequence). V was trimmed by 3 bases and J by 2 bases, leaving 8 bases between them. CDR3 region: CASSFRGAYEQYF. The CDR3 nucleotides are TGTGCCAGCAGTTTCAGGGGGGCCTACGAGCAGTACTTC.

This clone was recorded a few times. V and J are TRBV6-1 and TRBJ1-1; TRBD1 matches at 8 bases. CDR1 is MNHNS, CDR2 SASEGT, per germline. The CDR3 contains 15 residues. The V and J ends lost 2 bases and 5 bases, in that order; junction bases with no gene match: 7. The CDR3 loop is CASSEPVTGVTEAFF. In DNA form, the CDR3 reads TGTGCCAGCAGTGAACCGGTGACAGGGGTAACTGAAGCTTTCTTT.

This clone was seen ten or more times. V is TRBV20-1 and J is TRBJ1-1, with D possibly matching TRBD1 (5 bases). Germline V gene data show CDR1 as DFQATT and CDR2 as SNEGSKA (reference sequence). The length of the CDR3 is 14 residues. Trimming stripped 6 bases from V and 5 bases from J, with 19 bases between. The DNA for the CDR3 is TGCAGTGCAGGAGCTGAGGGGAGGTCAACTGAAGCTTTCTTT. Its protein product is CSAGAEGRSTEAFF.

This clone was observed a few times. The chain couples TRBV28 to TRBJ2-1; D might be TRBD1 (6 bases). Trimming shortened V by 11 bases and J by 4 bases, and 18 bases separated the two germline ends. Germline V gene sequence: CDR1 MDHEN, CDR2 SYDVKM. CDR3 length: 14 residues. The CDR3 nucleotides read TGTGCCGGACAGCAGGGAGAGGGATACAATGAGCAGTTCTTC. Its translation: CAGQQGEGYNEQFF.

In this sample, this clone turned up many times. This chain joins TRBV20-1 and TRBJ2-5, with 7 bases that match TRBD2. The junction had 9 bases not matched to a gene; V was cut back by 2 bases and J by 3 bases. There are 15 residues in the CDR3. The germline V gene has CDR1 DFQATT and CDR2 SNEGSKA (reference sequence). CDR3 residues: CSARRLAEAEETQYF. The DNA of the CDR3 is TGCAGTGCTAGAAGGCTAGCGGAGGCTGAAGAGACCCAGTACTTC.

This clone was seen ten or more times. The chain has TRBV7-9 and TRBJ2-2, with D perhaps TRBD1 or TRBD2 (5 bases each). The CDR3 length is 13 residues. Germline V gene lookup returns CDR1 SEHNR and CDR2 FQNEAQ (reference sequence). V lost 7 bases to trimming and J lost 8 bases, with 14 bases between them. CDR3 in DNA: TGTGCCAGCAAATACTCAGGGACGGGGGAGCTGTTTTTT. Protein sequence: CASKYSGTGELFF.

This clone showed up many times. V is TRBV11-3 and J is TRBJ1-4; D may be TRBD1 (5 bases). V lost 8 bases and J lost 1, with 11 bases in between. Per the germline V gene, CDR1 is SGHNT and CDR2 is YENEEA. CDR3 length: 14 residues. DNA for the CDR3: TGTGCCAGCGGTGTGGGGGGAACTAATGAAAAACTGTTTTTT. Protein: CASGVGGTNEKLFF.

CDR3 region: CANGLWDYEQYF. The DNA for the CDR3 is TGTGCCAACGGCTTATGGGACTACGAGCAGTACTTC. This chain uses TRBV11-2 with TRBJ2-7; D unclear. Trimming pared 10 bases from V and 3 bases from J, leaving 13 bases between. This CDR3 comprises 12 residues. Germline CDR1 is SGHAT and CDR2 is FQNNGV.

The chain carries TRBV12-3 or TRBV12-4 and TRBJ1-2; the D is unclear. The CDR3 runs 12 residues. The V end lost 3 bases, the J end lost 7 bases, and 9 bases lay between the germline ends. The CDR3 DNA is TGTGCCAGCAGTTTCCCCTTAGGTGGCTACACCTTC. As protein: CASSFPLGGYTF.

This clone has a count of ten or more. The junction differs from germline at one of its ends, possibly a read error. The chain recombines TRBV7-2 with TRBJ1-1; no reliable D call. This CDR3 contains 13 residues. Germline CDR1 SGHTA, CDR2 FQGNSA. The CDR3 loop is CANSPVKNTEAFF. In nucleotides, the CDR3 is TGTGCCAACAGCCCGGTAAAGAACACTGAAGCTTTCTTT.

Many counts were recorded for this clone. The genes are TRBV15 and TRBJ1-5; no clear D gene. Deletions cut 1 base from V and 7 bases from J, with 8 bases between. The CDR3 has 13 amino acids. CDR1 and CDR2 (germline): LNHNV, YYDKDF (reference sequence). This CDR3 is CATSRVYLQPQHF. In DNA, the CDR3 is TGTGCCACCAGCAGAGTGTATCTCCAGCCCCAGCATTTT.

This clone was counted at least ten times. The CDR3 region is CASSWLEGGGETQYF. The CDR3 DNA reads TGTGCCAGCAGCTGGCTAGAGGGGGGAGGGGAGACCCAGTACTTC. V gene TRBV11-2 combines with J gene TRBJ2-5, with D perhaps matching TRBD2 (7 bases). The CDR3 is 15 amino acids. In germline, CDR1 is SGHAT, CDR2 FQNNGV. V lost 4 bases and J lost 5, with 17 bases in between.